Listed below are T cell receptor beta chains from one sample, sequenced in a study of CDR3 diversity in severe acne. TCRdb reprocessed the PCR reads with MiXCR, giving one entry per CDR3 protein. The sample records around 85,000 distinct CDR3 sequences, around 50% being singletons. The sequenced sample consisted of blood. Receptor source: a male donor with severe acne vulgaris. CDR3s include the opening cysteine and the closing phenylalanine or tryptophan. A D gene is named only where the DNA matches it firmly. The size field is filled for only some rows; it gives once, few, many or a size class.

DNA,CDR3,size,V,J,D
TGCAGCGTTGGATCTAGCGGGAGGGGGGAGACCCAGTACTTC,CSVGSSGRGETQYF,medium-sized,TRBV29-1,TRBJ2-5,TRBD2
TGTGCCACCAGCCCGCGACAGGAGGAAGGTACGCAGTATTTT,CATSPRQEEGTQYF,-,TRBV15,TRBJ2-3,-
TGTGCCAGCAGTCCCGACAGCGGCCAGCCCCAGCATTTT,CASSPDSGQPQHF,few,TRBV12-3/TRBV12-4,TRBJ1-5,-
-,CASTNQASMYLCASSFDNNEQYF,-,TRBV7-6,TRBJ2-7,-
TGCGCCAGCAGCCAACTAGCGCCGGGAGGGCTCCAAGAGACCCAGTACTTC,CASSQLAPGGLQETQYF,-,TRBV4-1,TRBJ2-5,TRBD2
TGTGCCAGCAGCTCGTCAGGAGGGATATTATACGAGCAGTACTTC,CASSSSGGILYEQYF,many,TRBV5-8,TRBJ2-7,-
TGTGCCAGCAGTGAGTGGCAAGGTAGCTACGAGCAGTACTTC,CASSEWQGSYEQYF,-,TRBV25-1,TRBJ2-7,-
TGTGCCAGCAGTGCCTCTGAAAAACTGTTTTTT,CASSASEKLFF,-,TRBV6-5,TRBJ1-4,-
TGTGCCAGCAGCTTATCCTATTCTGGAGCGGCCGGGGAGCTGTTTTTT,CASSLSYSGAAGELFF,many,TRBV7-3,TRBJ2-2,-
TGTGCCACCAGTGATGGCGGGACTGAGAAGACCCAGTACTTC,CATSDGGTEKTQYF,-,TRBV24-1,TRBJ2-5,-
TGTGCCAGCAGTTTCACCGGGACCCGCACAGATACGCAGTATTTT,CASSFTGTRTDTQYF,-,TRBV28,TRBJ2-3,-
TGTGCCAGCAGCGGGGACAGGGGGGCAACTAATGAAAAACTGTTTTTT,CASSGDRGATNEKLFF,-,TRBV13,TRBJ1-4,TRBD1
TGTGCCAGCAATACACTAGCGGGGTACCAAGAGACCCAGTACTTC,CASNTLAGYQETQYF,few,TRBV28,TRBJ2-5,TRBD2
TGCGCCAGCAGTTCTGGATTGACTGCCAAAAACATTCAGTACTTC,CASSSGLTAKNIQYF,few,TRBV5-1,TRBJ2-4,-
TGTGCCAGCAGCGTAGGGGGACTAGCGGCCGGGGGGACCCAGTACTTC,CASSVGGLAAGGTQYF,-,TRBV9,TRBJ2-5,TRBD2
TGTGCCAGCAGTTCTGACAGGGTTCTTGGCTACACCTTC,CASSSDRVLGYTF,many,TRBV5-5,TRBJ1-2,TRBD1
TGCAGTGCTAAGACTAGCGGGCGCTCCTACGAGCAGTACTTC,CSAKTSGRSYEQYF,-,TRBV20-1,TRBJ2-7,TRBD2
TGTGCCAGCAGCCAGGCCAGTGGGGAAGTCAATGAGCAGTTCTTC,CASSQASGEVNEQFF,few,TRBV5-4,TRBJ2-1,-
TGTGCCAGCAGCGTAGCGGCCACAGCTAACTATGGCTACACCTTC,CASSVAATANYGYTF,few,TRBV9,TRBJ1-2,-
TGTGCCAGCAGTGAATGGGGGGCAGGGTATGGCTACACCTTC,CASSEWGAGYGYTF,-,TRBV25-1,TRBJ1-2,-
TGCAGTGTGACCGAACCCGGGTCGGGGGACACTGAAGCTTTCTTT,CSVTEPGSGDTEAFF,-,TRBV20-1,TRBJ1-1,-
TGTGCCAGCAGCTTTTCGAACGAGCAGTACTTC,CASSFSNEQYF,-,TRBV7-9,TRBJ2-7,-
TGTGCCATCAACCCGGGACTAGCGGGAGCGCGATTTAACAATGAGCAGTTCTTC,CAINPGLAGARFNNEQFF,once,TRBV10-3,TRBJ2-1,TRBD2
TGTGCCAGCAGCGTACCTAAGGGAAGCTCCTACGAGCAGTACTTC,CASSVPKGSSYEQYF,-,TRBV7-9,TRBJ2-7,-
TGTGCCAGCAGCTTAGGAGCGGCGACCTACAATGAGCAGTTCTTC,CASSLGAATYNEQFF,many,TRBV7-9,TRBJ2-1,-
TGCAGTGCAAAAAAAGCGGGAACCTACAATGAGCAGTTCTTC,CSAKKAGTYNEQFF,many,TRBV20-1,TRBJ2-1,TRBD2
TGTGCCAGCAGTAAGACTTACTCCTACGAGCAGTACTTC,CASSKTYSYEQYF,many,TRBV6-5,TRBJ2-7,-
TGTGCCATCAGTGAGTCGACAGGGACGAATCAGCCCCAGCATTTT,CAISESTGTNQPQHF,few,TRBV10-3,TRBJ1-5,TRBD1
TGTGCCAGCAGCTCCCTGACAGGGTCCGCCTACGAGCAGTACTTC,CASSSLTGSAYEQYF,medium-sized,TRBV5-8,TRBJ2-7,TRBD1
TGTGCCAGCAGCACCCGACCAGACAGGGGCGGGACCGGCACAGATACGCAGTATTTT,CASSTRPDRGGTGTDTQYF,many,TRBV7-6,TRBJ2-3,TRBD1
TGTGCCACCAGCAGTCCCGCAGATACGCAGTATTTT,CATSSPADTQYF,-,TRBV15,TRBJ2-3,-
TGCAGCGCCAGGACAGTTAAGAACACTGAAGCTTTCTTT,CSARTVKNTEAFF,-,TRBV29-1,TRBJ1-1,-
TGTGCCAGCAGTGATAGTTTCCGAGGGACTGAAGCTTTCTTT,CASSDSFRGTEAFF,once,TRBV7-9,TRBJ1-1,-
TGTGCCAGCAGCACCCGACAGGGGAGCACTGAAGCTTTCTTT,CASSTRQGSTEAFF,-,TRBV7-9,TRBJ1-1,TRBD1
TGCAGTGCTAGAGGGACAGGGCATAAAGCTTTCTTT,CSARGTGHKAFF,medium-sized,TRBV20-1,TRBJ1-1,TRBD1
TGTGCCAGCAGCCAAGACTGGGGGGTCGGTACGCAGTATTTT,CASSQDWGVGTQYF,many,TRBV4-2,TRBJ2-3,-
TGTGCCAGCAGTTATACACCGACGGGGAATCAGCCCCAGCATTTT,CASSYTPTGNQPQHF,-,TRBV25-1,TRBJ1-5,-
TGTGCCACCAGGGGGCAAGAGACCCAGTACTTC,CATRGQETQYF,-,TRBV24-1,TRBJ2-5,-
TGTGCCAGCAGGGGGACAGGGGTGTACGAGCAGTACTTC,CASRGTGVYEQYF,few,TRBV25-1,TRBJ2-7,TRBD1
TGCAGCAGGACTAGCGGGAGGGCTACAGATACGCAGTATTTT,CSRTSGRATDTQYF,-,TRBV20-1,TRBJ2-3,TRBD2
TGCGCCAGCAGCAGACCCCCACTAGCGGGAGTGACAGATACGCAGTATTTT,CASSRPPLAGVTDTQYF,many,TRBV5-1,TRBJ2-3,TRBD2
TGTGCCAGCAGCTTAGGGACGGAACTTTTCTACGAGCAGTACTTC,CASSLGTELFYEQYF,many,TRBV9,TRBJ2-7,-
TGTGCCAGCAGCTTTGGACAGGGCAATTCACCCCTCCACTTT,CASSFGQGNSPLHF,few,TRBV5-6,TRBJ1-6,TRBD1
TGCAGTGCTAGTAGTAGCGTTGGCAATCAGCCCCAGCATTTT,CSASSSVGNQPQHF,medium-sized,TRBV20-1,TRBJ1-5,-
TGCAGTGCTAGAGGGGGGAGCTACGAGCAGTACTTC,CSARGGSYEQYF,many,TRBV20-1,TRBJ2-7,-
TGTGCCAGCAGCTTAGAGGGGACAGGGGCCAAGAACACTGAAGCTTTCTTT,CASSLEGTGAKNTEAFF,few,TRBV7-2,TRBJ1-1,TRBD1
TGCAGTGCCCACGAATTAGCGGGAGTCGAGCAGTACTTC,CSAHELAGVEQYF,-,TRBV20-1,TRBJ2-7,TRBD2
TGTGCCAGCAGCGTAGGCGGTAGCAATTCACCCCTCCACTTT,CASSVGGSNSPLHF,many,TRBV9,TRBJ1-6,-
TGTGCCAGCAGTGAACGGGCTAGCGGGAGTAAGGATACGCAGTATTTT,CASSERASGSKDTQYF,-,TRBV2,TRBJ2-3,TRBD2
TGTGCCAGCAGTCAGGGATTTGCTGCTTTCTTT,CASSQGFAAFF,many,TRBV27,TRBJ1-1,-
TGTGCCAGCAGCTTGGTCAGCGGGTCCTACGAGCAGTACTTC,CASSLVSGSYEQYF,many,TRBV5-8,TRBJ2-7,-
TGTGCCAGCAGCGAGGCGGGGGGCGGGGAGACCCAGTACTTC,CASSEAGGGETQYF,few,TRBV3-1,TRBJ2-5,TRBD2
TGTGCCAGCAGCCCGGGGCCCTATAACTATGGCTACACCTTC,CASSPGPYNYGYTF,many,TRBV2,TRBJ1-2,-
TGCAGTGCCGGGGAGAATTCACCCCTCCACTTT,CSAGENSPLHF,medium-sized,TRBV20-1,TRBJ1-6,-
TGCAGCGTTAAGGGGTTAGAAGCTTTCTTT,CSVKGLEAFF,-,TRBV29-1,TRBJ1-1,-
TGTGCCACTAGGGGGACTAGCGAAAGCGGGGAGCTGTTTTTT,CATRGTSESGELFF,many,TRBV28,TRBJ2-2,TRBD2
TGTGCCAGCAGTGAGGCAGTTGGCTATGGCTACACCATATATTTT,CASSEAVGYGYTIYF,-,TRBV6-1,TRBJ1-3,-
TGTGCCAGCAGCTTGGAAGCGGGACAGAACACCGGGGAGCTGTTTTTT,CASSLEAGQNTGELFF,-,TRBV5-6,TRBJ2-2,-
TGTGCCAGCAGCGTCGAGCGCACTGGGGGGGAGCAGTACTTC,CASSVERTGGEQYF,few,TRBV9,TRBJ2-7,-